The 28 T cell receptor beta chains presented below share a single source sample, sequenced in a study of blood T cell repertoires in COVID-19 (dated by TCRdb to between 2020 and 2021). Libraries came from the immunoSEQ multiplex PCR assay. TCRdb took over this immuneACCESS table, retaining in-frame rearrangements with V and J assigned. Such tables are incomplete; in checked studies, under half of the missing clones stem from an unresolved V gene, and the remainder is unexplained. A total of approximately 40,000 clones appear in this sample, roughly 90% of them only once. Roughly 6% of the sample belongs to the ten largest clones. Source material: peripheral blood. These receptors were taken from a human donor in a cohort sampled during active COVID-19.

V usage is TRBV28 and J usage is TRBJ2-7, with no clear D. V was trimmed by 4 bases and J by 2 bases, leaving 6 bases between them. CDR1 and CDR2 from the germline V gene are MDHEN and SYDVKM. This CDR3 is 12 amino acids long. CDR3 sequence (DNA): TGTGCCAGCAGTTCCTATGCCTACGAGCAGTACTTC. This encodes CASSSYAYEQYF.

The chain uses TRBV28 and TRBJ2-7, with D possibly matching TRBD1 (5 bases). Germline CDR1 MDHEN, CDR2 SYDVKM. CDR3 length equals 13 residues. The V end lost 5 bases, the J end lost 2 bases, and 10 bases lay between the germline ends. CDR3 in amino acids: CASSRTGPYEQYF. CDR3 coding DNA: TGTGCCAGCAGTCGTACAGGCCCCTACGAGCAGTACTTC.

J is TRBJ1-1 and V is TRBV19; D unresolved. V was shortened by 2 bases and J by 2 bases, with 15 bases between the two germline ends. This CDR3 has 16 residues. Germline CDR1 reads LNHDA; CDR2 reads SQIVND (reference sequence). This CDR3 is CASSIQPLIPNTEAFF. Here the CDR3 DNA reads TGTGCCAGTAGTATACAGCCACTAATCCCCAACACTGAAGCTTTCTTT.

This clone has just one count. The V gene is TRBV6-4, the J gene TRBJ1-2, with 8 nucleotides matching TRBD1. The length of the CDR3 is 13 residues. Per germline, CDR1 MRHNA and CDR2 SNTAGT. J was trimmed by 8 bases and V by 4 bases; bases with no gene match: 6. CDR3 loop: CASSVTGVEGYTF. The CDR3 nucleotides are TGTGCCAGCAGTGTGACAGGGGTGGAGGGCTACACCTTC.

The chain has TRBV5-1 and TRBJ2-5; 9 nucleotides agree with TRBD1. Germline assignment: CDR1 SGHRS and CDR2 YFSETQ. The V segment lost 0 bases and the J segment 4 bases; nucleotides outside the gene matches: 7. The CDR3 is 16 amino acids. Here the CDR3 reads CASSLGSRTGVETQYF. The DNA of the CDR3 is TGCGCCAGCAGCTTGGGATCGCGGACAGGGGTAGAGACCCAGTACTTC.

CDR3 coding DNA: TGTGCCAGCACCTCTGGGGCCACGAATGAGCAGTTCTTC. This gives the protein CASTSGATNEQFF. This chain connects TRBV12-3 or TRBV12-4 to TRBJ2-1; TRBD1 might be the D (5 bases). Trimming left V 7 bases short and J 7 bases short, with 14 bases between. The CDR3 is made up of 13 amino acids.

The chain joins TRBV19 to TRBJ2-7; D ambiguous. The CDR3 runs 14 residues. Per the germline V gene, CDR1 is LNHDA and CDR2 is SQIVND (reference sequence). Trimming removed 5 bases from V and 0 bases from J, with 11 bases in between. The CDR3 coding sequence is TGTGCCAGTAGTTCCCACCAGGTCTCCTACGAGCAGTACTTC. This codes for CASSSHQVSYEQYF.

This chain connects TRBV5-1 to TRBJ1-2, with D possibly being TRBD1 (6 bases). The germline gives CDR1 SGHRS, CDR2 YFSETQ. V was cut by 2 bases and J by 2 bases, with 10 bases left in between. The CDR3 runs to 14 residues. This chain's CDR3 is CASSLRGTNYGYTF. CDR3 DNA: TGCGCCAGCAGCTTAAGGGGGACGAACTATGGCTACACCTTC.

This chain connects TRBV6-5 to TRBJ2-7, with D possibly being TRBD1 (6 bases). The CDR3 is 14 residues long. Per the germline V gene, CDR1 is MNHEY and CDR2 is SVGAGI. Trimming stripped 6 bases from V and 2 bases from J, with 14 bases between. The chain's CDR3 is CASRIGQTTYEQYF. CDR3 in DNA: TGTGCCAGCAGAATTGGACAGACGACCTACGAGCAGTACTTC.

The CDR3 nucleotides are TGTGCCAGTAGTATAGATCGGACAGGGCGTGGGACACCCCTCCACTTT. Amino acid sequence: CASSIDRTGRGTPLHF. J is TRBJ1-6 and V is TRBV19, with 8 bases matching TRBD1. From germline, CDR1 is LNHDA and CDR2 SQIVND (reference sequence). The CDR3 has 16 residues. J lost 11 bases, V lost 0 bases, and 9 bases had no gene match.

The chain links TRBV6-5 to TRBJ2-7; the match to TRBD1 covers 11 bases. The CDR3 runs 15 residues. Per germline, CDR1 MNHEY and CDR2 SVGAGI. With 7 bases clipped from V and 2 bases from J, the junction kept 7 bases outside the gene matches. The CDR3: CASTPRGQGAYEQYF. In DNA form, the CDR3 reads TGTGCCAGCACCCCGCGGGGACAGGGGGCCTACGAGCAGTACTTC.

The chain couples TRBV15 to TRBJ2-7, with D uncertain. The CDR3 spans 13 residues. Between the trimmed V and J ends, which lost 3 bases and 0 bases, there was a span of 6 bases. Germline V gene sequence: CDR1 LNHNV, CDR2 YYDKDF (reference sequence). Written as DNA, the CDR3 is TGTGCCACCAGCAGTCACAGCTCCTACGAGCAGTACTTC. It codes for CATSSHSSYEQYF.

The genes are TRBV3-1 (or the pseudogene TRBV3-2) and TRBJ1-4; tentatively, D is TRBD1 (6 bases). This CDR3 has 15 amino acids. V gave up 1 base and J gave up 7 bases, with 13 bases separating them. In germline, CDR1 is LGHDT, CDR2 YNNKEL (reference sequence). The DNA for the CDR3 is TGTGCCAGCAGCCAAGGTGCAGGGGTAGGTGAAAAACTGTTTTTT. Its protein is CASSQGAGVGEKLFF.

The V and J genes are TRBV7-2 and TRBJ2-5; no clear D. From germline, CDR1 is SGHTA and CDR2 FQGNSA. The CDR3 extends over 13 amino acids. The germline V and J ends were trimmed by 5 bases and 4 bases, with 11 bases remaining between them. CDR3 amino acids: CASSQPSGETQYF. In DNA form, the CDR3 reads TGTGCCAGCAGCCAACCGTCCGGAGAGACCCAGTACTTC.

The chain's CDR3 is CASSRGDYEQYF. The CDR3 DNA sequence: TGTGCCAGCAGCCGGGGGGACTACGAGCAGTACTTC. The chain recombines TRBV12-3 or TRBV12-4 with TRBJ2-7, with 7 nucleotides matching TRBD2. V dropped 6 bases and J dropped 3; count of bases not matched to a gene: 2. The CDR3 covers 12 residues.

The chain uses TRBV2 and TRBJ2-3; TRBD2 might be the D (6 bases). The length of the CDR3 is 15 residues. Germline-derived CDR1 and CDR2 are SNHLY and FYNNEI. V lost 8 bases, J lost 3 bases, and 18 bases lay in between. In DNA form, the CDR3 reads TGTGCCAGCTTCCGGCCCAGGGCGGGGACAGATACGCAGTATTTT. It is translated as CASFRPRAGTDTQYF.

The chain uses TRBV27 and TRBJ1-4; 7 bases match TRBD1. The V gene end was trimmed by 5 bases and the J gene end by 8 bases; junction bases not matched to a gene: 8. CDR3 length: 14 amino acids. CDR1 MNHEY and CDR2 SMNVEV come from the germline V gene (reference sequence). This chain's CDR3 is CASSPVGTAEKLFF. CDR3 in DNA: TGTGCCAGCAGTCCCGTGGGGACAGCCGAAAAACTGTTTTTT.

V is TRBV6-5 and J is TRBJ2-7; tentatively, D is TRBD1 (6 bases). The CDR3 runs to 12 residues. Germline loops: CDR1 MNHEY, CDR2 SVGAGI. Trimming cost V 6 bases and J 3 bases, with 9 bases left between them. The DNA for the CDR3 is TGTGCCAGCAGCCGGGACAACTACGAGCAGTACTTC. Translated, it gives CASSRDNYEQYF.

V is TRBV5-1 and J is TRBJ2-6, with D possibly TRBD2 on 6 matching bases. There are 18 residues in the CDR3. Trimming stripped 7 bases from V and 1 base from J, with 21 bases between. Germline V gene data show CDR1 as SGHRS and CDR2 as YFSETQ. CDR3 sequence: CASGTSSIRASGANVLTF. CDR3 sequence (DNA): TGCGCCAGCGGTACTAGCTCCATCAGGGCATCTGGGGCCAACGTCCTGACTTTC.

This chain connects TRBV6-4 to TRBJ2-1, with TRBD2 identical over 11 bases. Germline V gene sequence: CDR1 MRHNA, CDR2 SNTAGT. The junction had 5 bases not matched to a gene; V was cut back by 3 bases and J by 4 bases. This CDR3 has 16 residues. The CDR3 nucleotides read TGTGCCAGCAGTGAAGATGGGACTAGCGGATACAATGAGCAGTTCTTC. It codes for CASSEDGTSGYNEQFF.

This rearrangement joins TRBV5-1 to TRBJ2-6, with D possibly TRBD2 on 6 matching bases. CDR3 length equals 16 residues. Trimming cost V 0 bases and J 5 bases, with 12 bases left between them. Germline CDR1 is SGHRS and CDR2 is YFSETQ. Here the CDR3 DNA reads TGCGCCAGCAGCTTGGGGGAGGAGGGCTGGGCCAACGTCCTGACTTTC. Protein product: CASSLGEEGWANVLTF.

V usage is TRBV30 and J usage is TRBJ1-3; D is perhaps TRBD1 (5 bases). The germline V gene has CDR1 GTSNPN and CDR2 SVGIG (reference sequence). The CDR3 is 14 residues long. The CDR3 here is CAWVSGPSGNTIYF. The CDR3 coding sequence is TGTGCGTGGGTATCAGGGCCCTCTGGAAACACCATATATTTT.

The rearrangement uses TRBV7-2 and TRBJ2-1, with D maybe TRBD1 (5 bases). The CDR3 consists of 13 residues. Germline CDR1 is SGHTA and CDR2 is FQGNSA. V lost 1 base to trimming and J lost 5 bases, with 6 bases between them. The CDR3 is CASSLGRDNEQFF. The CDR3 DNA sequence: TGTGCCAGCAGCTTAGGCAGGGACAATGAGCAGTTCTTC.

The J gene is TRBJ1-1, the V gene TRBV7-8; 7 nucleotides line up with TRBD1. Trimming at V came to 6 bases and at J to 2 bases, leaving 9 bases not matched to a gene. CDR1 is SGHVS and CDR2 is FQNEAQ in the germline V gene. CDR3 length: 15 amino acids. CDR3 in amino acids: CASRPAGTENTEAFF. The CDR3 region has the DNA TGTGCCAGCAGGCCTGCCGGGACAGAAAACACTGAAGCTTTCTTT.

The chain carries TRBV7-9 and TRBJ1-1; D may be TRBD1 (6 bases). Germline V gives CDR1 SEHNR, CDR2 FQNEAQ (reference sequence). V was pared by 4 bases and J by 7 bases, with 16 bases between. The CDR3 has 14 residues. CDR3 in amino acids: CASSSRRGTNEAFF. CDR3 DNA sequence: TGTGCCAGCAGCTCAAGGCGGGGGACAAATGAAGCTTTCTTT. Drawing the rest from reference TRBV7-9 and TRBJ1-1, the complete variable domain is DTGVSQNPRHKITKRGQNVTFRCDPISEHNRLYWYRQTLGQGPEFLTYFQNEAQLEKSRLLSDRFSAERPKGSFSTLEIQRTEQGDSAMYLCASSSRRGTNEAFFGQGTRLTVV.

This chain joins TRBV18 and TRBJ1-2; 9 positions match TRBD1. The CDR3 sequence is 14 residues long. Germline-derived CDR1 and CDR2 are KGHSH and LQKENI. With V trimmed by 5 bases and J by 3 bases, 4 bases remained unmatched. The CDR3 region has the DNA TGTGCCAGCTCAACGGGACAGGGAGACTATGGCTACACCTTC. Protein: CASSTGQGDYGYTF.

This sequence joins TRBV19 and TRBJ1-1, with 8 positions matching TRBD1. The junction had 11 bases not matched to a gene; V was cut back by 4 bases and J by 1 base. Germline V gives CDR1 LNHDA, CDR2 SQIVND (reference sequence). This CDR3 is built from 17 residues. CDR3 residues: CASSSSENRGKNTEAFF. As DNA, the CDR3 is TGTGCCAGTAGTAGCTCTGAAAACAGGGGGAAGAACACTGAAGCTTTCTTT.

This clone showed up just once. The J gene is TRBJ2-7, the V gene TRBV4-2, with a possible D match to TRBD2 (5 bases). Germline assignment: CDR1 LGHNA and CDR2 YNFKEQ. The CDR3 extends over 17 amino acids. With 0 bases removed from V and 6 bases from J, the gap between germline ends came to 21 bases. The CDR3 sequence: CASSQDSASLQAPEQYF. CDR3 in DNA: TGTGCCAGCAGCCAAGATTCGGCTAGCCTTCAAGCGCCCGAGCAGTACTTC.